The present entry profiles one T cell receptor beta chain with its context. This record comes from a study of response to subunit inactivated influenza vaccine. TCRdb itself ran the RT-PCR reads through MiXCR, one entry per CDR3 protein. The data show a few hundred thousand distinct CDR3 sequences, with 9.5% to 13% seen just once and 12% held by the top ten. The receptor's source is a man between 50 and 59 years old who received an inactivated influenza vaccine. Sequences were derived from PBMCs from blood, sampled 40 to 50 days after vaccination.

The CDR3 region is CASSLYLGAWEQYF. As DNA, the CDR3 is TGTGCCAGCAGTTTATATTTGGGGGCGTGGGAGCAGTACTTC. The J gene is TRBJ2-7, the V gene TRBV12-3 or TRBV12-4; possibly TRBD1 for D (6 bases). V lost 2 bases and J lost 7, with 15 bases in between. The CDR3 length is 14 residues.